This T cell receptor (beta chain) was found in a study of regulatory T cells in long-lasting Graves disease (dated by TCRdb to the early 2020s). As for the study more broadly: In the newly diagnosed Graves' disease group, patients had been taking antithyroid drugs for less than 3 months. The study was conducted in China and was registered as a clinical trial. A total of about 33 samples underwent TCR sequencing: some 13 from persistent and some 20 from newly diagnosed Graves' disease patients. This study used TCR sequencing and RNA sequencing of peripheral blood to compare persistent Graves' disease patients against newly diagnosed Graves' disease patients.

Library prep was done by multiplex PCR. Sequencing was performed on an Illumina HiSeq 4000. TCR beta libraries were built with iRepertoire HTBI primers and Arm-PCR amplification of CDR3 regions. Gel purification was performed on PCR products prior to sequencing. The authors' pipeline ran thus. A total of some 65 TRBV and approximately 15 TRBJ segments were identified across samples and were used for gene usage analysis of CDR3 amino acid clonotypes. COPE and FqMerger were used to merge the filtered high-quality paired reads into contigs. Contigs were aligned with BLAST to IMGT TRBV, TRBD and TRBJ reference genes, and CDR3 was defined per IMGT. Any clonotype with a frequency above 0.1% was classified as a highly expanded clone. Repertoire diversity was measured by Shannon entropy, and V-J evenness by the Gini coefficient. A clonotype found in more than one individual was treated as public. Starting from the raw public reads, TCRdb applied fastp trimming at Q25, assembled clones with MiXCR and retained in-frame beta chains. Every entry covers one CDR3 protein and lists the most common genes and DNA from its rows. The V and J calls follow TCRdb's processing rather than the paper's. The sample table holds 500,000 or so distinct CDR3 sequences, of which about 14% were seen once. The ten largest clones capture approximately 17% of the sample.

What the study reported, not specific to this receptor: Patients with persistent disease shared more public clonotypes (about 2,900) than newly diagnosed patients did (roughly 970). Compared with newly diagnosed patients, persistent Graves' disease patients had lower TCR Shannon entropy and fewer highly expanded clones, which suggests clonal expansion. Sequencing and analysis were restricted to the TCR beta chain. The authors noted that the small sample size was a limitation that may lower accuracy. Preferential use of TRBV28, TRBJ1-2 and TRBJ2-5 was observed in persistent disease, whereas TRBV20-1 and TRBJ2-1 were favored in newly diagnosed disease. Because the primary lesion, thyroid tissue, could not be accessed, the study looked at peripheral blood alone.

This clonotype showed up many times. Its antigen remains unidentified. The sample holds no much larger clone one base away, and base qualities are not on file. According to the study, the label for this sample's time point signals: newly diagnosed GD, antithyroid drugs for less than 3 months. For both TCR sequencing and RNA sequencing, RNA was extracted from PBMCs using TRIzol. Graves' disease was diagnosed according to American Thyroid Association guidelines. Patients were recruited from an endocrinology department in Xi'an, China. From each patient, 7.5 to 10 milliliters of peripheral blood was collected into an EDTA anticoagulant tube. Ficoll Paque Plus density gradient separation was used to isolate PBMCs, and no further T cell sorting was done. An Agilent 2100 Bioanalyzer and agarose gel were used to assess RNA quality, and a NanoDrop 2000 was used to measure RNA concentration. For CDR1 and CDR2, the germline V gene lists MGHRA and YSYEKL. Trimmed from V: 1 base; trimmed from J: 1 base; junction bases lacking a gene match: 2. The CDR3 has 15 amino acids, counting the end cysteine and phenylalanine. Only CDR3 DNA is held: 45 bases, read in frame from base 1.

This sample was also put to use in a study of T cells in Graves' hyperthyroidism and ophthalmopathy. Looking at the second paper: Graves' hyperthyroidism was defined as stable when no progression to ophthalmopathy occurred over 18 months of follow-up. Hyperthyroidism patients were newly diagnosed, had a disease duration of under 2 months, and were aged 18 to 65 years. Patients with uncontrolled infections, other autoimmune diseases, pregnancy or lactation were excluded. Diagnoses relied on clinical symptoms, serum thyroxine and TRAb, thyroid ultrasound and orbital computed tomography. The first round of RT-PCR for the TCR CDR3 was performed with the HTBI primer set and the Qiagen OneStep RT-PCR kit. Most expanded thyroid clonotypes (frequency above 0.001) were also found in blood, which suggests that blood repertoires may mirror thyroid immune responses. In cross-validation, a model built on a 13 V-J signature told ophthalmopathy apart from stable hyperthyroidism with 85% to 90% sensitivity and around 81% specificity, and in testing the same model reached 80%/75%. In validation, progression to ophthalmopathy was predicted by the model with around 70% sensitivity and 72% to 85% specificity, a median of around 5.9 months before onset. A discovery cohort of about a hundred patients, approximately 45 with Graves' ophthalmopathy and about 58 with stable Graves' hyperthyroidism, was used to find distinguishing TCR V-J signatures. Whether ophthalmopathy could be predicted prospectively was tested in an independent validation cohort made up of approximately 19 hyperthyroidism patients plus 17 patients who later progressed to ophthalmopathy. The roughly 90 discovery patients were divided at random into training and test sets in a 7:3 ratio. The study also compared thyroid tissue and blood T-cell repertoires from 6 or 7 Graves' hyperthyroidism patients. After sampling, hyperthyroidism patients received methimazole starting at 30 mg daily, and ophthalmopathy patients received high-dose intravenous methylprednisolone. Libraries were constructed in a second round of multiplex PCR, after which size selection and purification were carried out. Paired-end sequencing of the libraries was performed with 100 bp reads on an Illumina HiSeq2000. SOAPnuke was used to process the raw data, with reads discarded if the reads contained adapters or uncalled bases, had a mean Phred below 15, or lacked an exact constant-primer or identifier match. High-quality paired reads were merged using COPE v1.2.5, and each unique nucleotide sequence was defined as a clonotype. MiTCR v1.1 was used to align the clonotypes against IMGT TRBV, TRBD and TRBJ reference segments. Analysis was restricted to V-J combinations with a frequency above 0.0001, which covered about 99% of repertoires. The TCS score was defined as F50 (clonal expansion) divided by E x V (chaos), with BLOSUM62-based TCRdist calculated between CDR3 peptides within each V-J. Welch's t-statistics and random forest reduced several hundred V-J features to 13, which were used in a naive Bayes classifier (R e1071). No statistical method was used to fix the sample size in advance, and group allocation was not hidden from the investigators. The paper reports TCR Vbeta CDR3 sequencing of some 140 peripheral blood samples: fewer than 50 ophthalmopathy, fewer than 80 hyperthyroidism and around 17 progressor patients.

The TCR was taken from a woman in her fifties or sixties with Graves disease. Donor details come from another sample of the same person, matched by shared clones. Source: peripheral blood mononuclear cells (PBMCs), taken at new diagnosis, from a patient treated with antithyroid drugs. The receptor chain draws on TRBV4-1 and TRBJ2-3, with TRBD1 matching 7 junction bases. The DNA reads TGCGCCAGCAGCCAAGGACAGGGAGGCACAGATACGCAGTATTTT. It codes for CASSQGQGGTDTQYF.